This passage covers 25 T cell receptor beta chains from one sample sequenced in a study of response to subunit inactivated influenza vaccine. Each CDR3 protein gets one entry after TCRdb re-called the RT-PCR reads with MiXCR. The table lists just under 550,000 distinct CDR3 sequences, around 25% of them singletons. These same records also appear under a second study, on T cells expressing NK-cell markers. From that second work: 5'RACE template switching with UMIs generated TCR beta cDNA.

This sample comprised CD4+ T cells sorted from PBMCs, obtained roughly 12 days after vaccination. These receptors originate from a man aged 50 to 60 who received an inactivated influenza vaccine.

This clonotype was counted between two and nine times. The chain carries TRBV4-2 and TRBJ2-3, with a possible D match to TRBD2 (5 bases). The CDR3 length is 15 residues. The V gene lost 3 bases and the J gene lost 6 bases, with 16 bases spanning the gap. Germline V gives CDR1 LGHNA, CDR2 YNFKEQ. The CDR3 sequence is CASSQDEKRADTQYF. The CDR3 DNA is TGTGCCAGCAGCCAGGACGAAAAGAGGGCCGATACGCAGTATTTT.

This clonotype has more than one count but fewer than ten. The chain employs TRBV10-1 and TRBJ1-3, with D unclear. CDR3 size: 12 residues. V was cut by 10 bases and J by 0 bases, with 7 bases left in between. Germline CDR1 reads WNHNN; CDR2 reads SYGVQD (reference sequence). This CDR3 reads CATESSGNTIYF. As DNA, the CDR3 is TGCGCCACCGAGAGCTCTGGAAACACCATATATTTT.

This clonotype was detected only a few times. V is TRBV7-2 and J is TRBJ2-2, with D unresolved. The CDR3 has 16 residues. With 1 base removed from V and 1 base from J, the gap between germline ends came to 10 bases. Germline-derived CDR1 and CDR2 are SGHTA and FQGNSA. The CDR3 here is CASSLDRVQNTGELFF. The CDR3 nucleotides are TGTGCCAGCAGCTTAGACCGGGTACAGAACACCGGGGAGCTGTTTTTT.

This clonotype occurred many times. This chain joins TRBV7-2 and TRBJ2-7; 11 nucleotides agree with TRBD2. Trimming at V came to 5 bases and at J to 1 base, leaving 4 bases not matched to a gene. This CDR3 comprises 15 residues. CDR1 SGHTA and CDR2 FQGNSA come from the germline V gene. CDR3 residues: CASSPTSGRSYEQYF. The CDR3 nucleotides read TGTGCCAGCAGCCCTACTAGCGGGAGATCCTACGAGCAGTACTTC.

This clonotype was recorded many times. The chain carries TRBV2 and TRBJ2-1, with D tentatively TRBD2 (5 bases). The CDR3 extends over 16 amino acids. CDR1 and CDR2 from the germline V gene are SNHLY and FYNNEI. The V and J ends lost 5 bases and 2 bases respectively, with 16 bases between them. CDR3 region: CASSPFEIATYNEQFF. CDR3 in DNA: TGTGCCAGCAGTCCTTTTGAGATAGCGACCTACAATGAGCAGTTCTTC. The variable domain in full, completed from reference TRBV2 and TRBJ2-1, reads EPEVTQTPSHQVTQMGQEVILRCVPISNHLYFYWYRQILGQKVEFLVSFYNNEISEKSEIFDDQFSVERPDGSNFTLKIRSTKLEDSAMYFCASSPFEIATYNEQFFGPGTRLTVL.

The rearrangement uses TRBV12-3 or TRBV12-4 and TRBJ2-1; TRBD2 aligns across 11 bases. V was clipped by 6 bases and J by 1 base; unmatched bases: 5. The CDR3 spans 16 residues. The CDR3 sequence is CASRQTSGGSYNEQFF. The CDR3 DNA is TGTGCCAGCAGGCAAACTAGCGGGGGATCCTACAATGAGCAGTTCTTC.

This clonotype was seen ten or more times. The genes are TRBV12-3 or TRBV12-4 and TRBJ2-2; D is ambiguous. This CDR3 region has 13 residues. Trimming left V 1 base short and J 6 bases short, with 6 bases between. The CDR3 nucleotides are TGTGCCAGCAGTTTAGTGGAATCCGGGGAGCTGTTTTTT. Translation: CASSLVESGELFF.

V is TRBV6-2 or TRBV6-3 and J is TRBJ1-2; 9 bases fit TRBD1. The CDR3 sequence is 13 residues long. Germline values: CDR1 MNHEY, CDR2 SVGEGT. V lost 7 bases, J lost 4 bases, and 4 bases stayed unmatched. The CDR3 reads CASIGQGSYGYTF. The CDR3 coding sequence is TGTGCCAGCATCGGACAGGGGAGCTATGGCTACACCTTC.

This clonotype was seen many times. The V call is TRBV11-1, the J call TRBJ2-7; TRBD2 matches 14 bases. Germline assignment: CDR1 SGHAT and CDR2 FQDESV (reference sequence). The CDR3 runs to 20 residues. Trimming took 3 bases from V and 4 from J; bases not matched to a gene: 17. DNA of the CDR3: TGTGCCAGCAGCTTGGCCGGGACCTCCGGGACTAGCGGGAGTTTTTACGAGCAGTACTTC. Translating it yields CASSLAGTSGTSGSFYEQYF.

This clonotype was picked up a small number of times. This chain links TRBV6-1 with TRBJ2-7; the match to TRBD1 covers 9 bases. Germline lookup yields CDR1 MNHNS and CDR2 SASEGT. The CDR3 contains 14 residues. V was clipped by 6 bases and J by 7 bases; unmatched bases: 10. The CDR3 nucleotides are TGTGCCAGCAGCTCGGGACAGGGAATTGGGGAGCAGTACTTC. This gives the protein CASSSGQGIGEQYF.

This clonotype was picked up a small number of times. The chain links TRBV6-2 or TRBV6-3 to TRBJ2-1; the D gene is possibly TRBD1 (5 bases). Germline CDR1 is MNHEY and CDR2 is SVGEGT. Trimming removed 2 bases from V and 1 base from J, with 12 bases in between. The CDR3 length is 16 residues. The CDR3 spells CASSYGASRSYNEQFF. For the CDR3, the DNA is TGTGCCAGCAGTTACGGGGCGTCTAGGTCCTACAATGAGCAGTTCTTC.

The chain uses TRBV6-1 and TRBJ2-1; D is perhaps TRBD1 (5 bases). The CDR3 covers 17 residues. The V end lost 6 bases, the J end lost 0 bases, and 18 bases lay between the germline ends. Germline V gives CDR1 MNHNS, CDR2 SASEGT. CDR3 in amino acids: CASRTKTAISSYNEQFF. The CDR3, as DNA: TGTGCCAGCAGAACGAAGACAGCCATCAGCTCCTACAATGAGCAGTTCTTC.

There are many counts of this clonotype. Written as DNA, the CDR3 is TGTGCCATCGCAGAGGACTCCCTCGAGCAGTACTTC. Translated: CAIAEDSLEQYF. V and J are TRBV10-3 and TRBJ2-7; a possible D gene is TRBD2 (5 bases). Trimming stripped 8 bases from V and 6 bases from J, with 14 bases between. The germline V gene encodes CDR1 ENHRY and CDR2 SYGVKD. This CDR3 is 12 amino acids long.

The genes are TRBV25-1 and TRBJ2-3, with TRBD1 matching over 7 bases. The germline CDR1 and CDR2 sequences are MGHDK and SYGVNS. CDR3 size: 14 residues. V was clipped by 6 bases and J by 1 base; unmatched bases: 4. CDR3 nucleotide sequence: TGTGCCAGCAGACTGGGGACAGGCACAGATACGCAGTATTTT. Translated, it gives CASRLGTGTDTQYF.

This sequence joins TRBV6-2 or TRBV6-3 and TRBJ1-5; D remains ambiguous. Germline values: CDR1 MNHEY, CDR2 SVGEGT. The V and J ends lost 6 bases and 2 bases respectively, with 8 bases between them. CDR3 length equals 13 residues. This chain's CDR3 is CASRVTGNQPQHF. CDR3 coding DNA: TGTGCCAGCAGGGTTACAGGCAATCAGCCCCAGCATTTT.

This clonotype has more than one count but fewer than ten. This chain uses TRBV7-2 with TRBJ1-2, with D uncertain. Trimming removed 2 bases at V and 0 bases at J, with 10 bases between. The germline gives CDR1 SGHTA, CDR2 FQGNSA. CDR3 length: 15 residues. CDR3 in amino acids: CASSLSGVANYGYTF. Written as DNA, the CDR3 is TGTGCCAGCAGCTTATCCGGGGTAGCTAACTATGGCTACACCTTC.

This clonotype was observed a few times. The rearrangement uses TRBV18 and TRBJ2-2, with TRBD2 matching over 9 bases. Germline V CDR1 and CDR2: KGHSH, LQKENI. The junction had 3 bases not matched to a gene; V was cut back by 6 bases and J by 1 base. The CDR3 has 15 amino acids. As DNA, the CDR3 is TGTGCCAGCTCCACTAGCGGGCTGAACACCGGGGAGCTGTTTTTT. Its translation: CASSTSGLNTGELFF.

Only a few counts were recorded for this clonotype. The chain joins TRBV6-2 or TRBV6-3 to TRBJ2-6; TRBD2 agrees at 7 bases. The ends lost 7 bases at V and 4 bases at J; junction bases unmatched: 1. This CDR3 is built from 13 residues. The germline CDR1 and CDR2 sequences are MNHEY and SVGEGT. CDR3 sequence: CASKLAGANVLTF. The CDR3 DNA is TGTGCCAGCAAACTAGCGGGGGCCAACGTCCTGACTTTC.

This clonotype was recorded a few times. The chain couples TRBV10-3 to TRBJ1-3; D might be TRBD1 (5 bases). The CDR3 is 15 residues long. The germline V gene has CDR1 ENHRY and CDR2 SYGVKD. V lost 6 bases to trimming and J lost 0 bases, with 12 bases between them. The CDR3 region is CAIRVTAYSGNTIYF. The CDR3 DNA follows: TGTGCCATCAGGGTGACAGCTTACTCTGGAAACACCATATATTTT.

The chain links TRBV3-1 to TRBJ2-7; the D is unclear. The CDR3 contains 14 residues. Looked up from germline, CDR1 is LGHDT and CDR2 is YNNKEL (reference sequence). V lost 3 bases to trimming and J lost 3 bases, with 12 bases between them. CDR3 DNA sequence: TGTGCCAGCAGCCAGTACGGGTCTGGCTACGAGCAGTACTTC. Translation gives CASSQYGSGYEQYF.

J is TRBJ2-7 and V is TRBV11-2; TRBD1 matches at 9 bases. CDR3 size: 16 residues. Trimming cost V 5 bases and J 4 bases; bases outside gene matches: 12. CDR1 SGHAT and CDR2 FQNNGV come from the germline V gene. For the CDR3, the DNA is TGTGCCAGCAGCGACTACACAGGGGGCGCGGTTTACGAGCAGTACTTC. Protein sequence: CASSDYTGGAVYEQYF.

The rearrangement joins TRBV10-3 to TRBJ2-3, with D maybe TRBD1 (5 bases). Per the germline V gene, CDR1 is ENHRY and CDR2 is SYGVKD. V lost 0 bases, J lost 0 bases, and 7 bases lay in between. This CDR3 has 15 residues. CDR3 sequence reads: CAISESAGSTDTQYF. The CDR3 nucleotides are TGTGCCATCAGTGAGTCGGCAGGGAGCACAGATACGCAGTATTTT.

This clonotype has ten or more counts. Written as DNA, the CDR3 is TGCGCCAGCAGCTGGAGCCTCGGACAGGGCTCGAAGACCCAGTACTTC. Residues: CASSWSLGQGSKTQYF. The genes are TRBV5-1 and TRBJ2-5; 8 bases agree with TRBD1. The V gene end was trimmed by 3 bases and the J gene end by 6 bases; junction bases not matched to a gene: 13. Germline lookup yields CDR1 SGHRS and CDR2 YFSETQ. There are 16 residues in the CDR3.

This clonotype occurred many times. The chain links TRBV5-5 to TRBJ2-1, with 7 bases fitting TRBD2. The germline gives CDR1 SGHKS, CDR2 YYEKEE (reference sequence). Losses at the gene ends were 7 bases for V and 0 bases for J; bases not matched to a gene: 7. The CDR3 length is 15 residues. DNA of the CDR3: TGTGCCAGCGGGGTGGGGGGGAGCTCCTACAATGAGCAGTTCTTC. Protein product: CASGVGGSSYNEQFF.

V is TRBV20-1 and J is TRBJ1-1; D is possibly TRBD1 (5 bases). The V and J ends lost 2 bases and 1 base respectively, with 14 bases between them. The CDR3 totals 15 residues. Germline CDR1 DFQATT, CDR2 SNEGSKA (reference sequence). CDR3 amino acids: CSARPPLGANTEAFF. The CDR3 coding sequence is TGCAGTGCTAGACCCCCCCTAGGGGCGAACACTGAAGCTTTCTTT.